This TCR beta chain derives from a study of blood T cells in healthy people across ages (dated by TCRdb to between 2015 and 2016). Study-wide context: In model experiments, roughly one uniquely barcoded TCR beta cDNA molecule per two T cells was captured by template switching. To track age-related changes in TCR beta repertoire diversity, the study relied on deep sequencing normalized with unique cDNA molecular identifiers. To avoid experimental bias, donors of different ages were distributed randomly across sequencing lanes. The donors were divided into four age groups: young (average around 16 years), middle-aged (about 40), aged (about 61) and long-lived (approximately 74). Two additional independent replicas of 1 million unique cDNA reads from the same blood draw were analyzed for two donors (one aged 18 to 29 and one aged 80 or older). The study at large found these results: As age increased, observed TCR beta diversity per million T cells dropped in a roughly linear way, and a significant reduction was already evident by age roughly 36. Bulk unsorted PBMC profiling prevented conclusive comparison of naive and antigen-experienced compartments. Compared with the aged group, the long-lived group had more naive CD4+ T cells, fewer expanded clones and increased TCR diversity, suggesting age selection. Observed TCR beta diversity correlated strongly with the percentage of naive T cells measured by flow cytometry. Estimates of total diversity based on one million sequenced T cells were considered lower bounds and underestimates. Because the CMV infection status of the donors was unknown, age-related changes in expanded clonotypes may potentially have been confounded.

The library was prepared using 5' RACE. Sequencer: Illumina HiSeq 2500. The second PCR ran for about 6 to 12 cycles and used a J-beta primer mix along with a sample-barcoded 5' primer. A unique molecular identifier was introduced onto each TCR beta cDNA molecule by a template-switch 5' adaptor carrying 12 random nucleotides. Each sample yielded at least 3 million CDR3-containing paired-end reads. First-strand cDNA synthesis was performed from all RNA using the Mint cDNA synthesis kit, with priming by a TRBC-specific oligonucleotide. Following uracil-DNA glycosylase treatment, a first 18-cycle PCR with universal primers M1SS and BC2_uni_R was performed on all cDNA. From the authors' description of their analysis: For normalization, 1 million high-quality reads, each with a distinct molecular identifier, were randomly selected from each sample. Reads sharing molecular identifiers were discarded rather than binned into consensus sequences. MiTCR, with a Q25 quality threshold and the strictest error-elimination algorithm, was used for CDR3 identification, clonotype clustering and error correction. A nonparametric unseen species model with Euler transformation was used to estimate lower-bound total TCR beta diversity. TCRdb trimmed public reads at Q25 via fastp, called clones via MiXCR and kept in-frame beta chains. Here each entry gathers all rows of one CDR3 protein and keeps the most common genes and DNA. TCRdb's processing, not the study's, gives the V and J calls here. The sample has over 600,000 distinct CDR3 sequences on record, around half of them singletons. Of the sample, roughly 20% is held by the ten largest clones.

Systemically healthy Caucasian individuals from Russia, around 39 in total and aged about 6 to 90 years, were included as donors. About 10 milliliters of peripheral blood were collected from each donor into EDTA-treated Vacutainer tubes. PBMCs were isolated by Ficoll-Paque density-gradient centrifugation, with at least 7 million obtained per sample. Total RNA was extracted from PBMCs with Trizol reagent, with at least 5 micrograms obtained per sample. For every donor, flow cytometry on a PBMC aliquot measured the percentage of naive CD45RAhigh/CD27high T cells. CDR1 and CDR2 (MNHEY, SMNVEV) derive from the germline V gene (reference sequence). The CDR3 runs 13 amino acids, cysteine and phenylalanine included. Kept here is only the CDR3 DNA, which spans 39 bases and is read in frame from base 1. On this clonotype: It lacks a known antigen. A junction end diverges from the germline sequence, so it may reflect a read error.

The receptor chain draws on TRBV27 and TRBJ2-1; 11 bases in the junction line up with TRBD2. The TCR comes from a man at least 80 years old in good health. The sequenced material came from blood. CDR3 sequence: CAGSSLAGVEQFF. The DNA is as follows: TGTGCCGGCAGTTCACTAGCGGGAGTAGAGCAGTTCTTC.